A selection of T cell receptor beta chains follows, all from one sample in a study of follicular helper T cells after annual influenza vaccination. Assay used: immunoSEQ multiplex PCR; TCRdb lists only in-frame clones, some missing. Among some 9,800 clones listed, roughly 82% were seen once. The specimen comprised CXCR5+ CD38- circulating T follicular helper cells from blood, sampled on the day of influenza vaccination. The receptors were sampled from an adult who received the influenza vaccine. CDR3s include the opening cysteine and the closing phenylalanine or tryptophan. Each record gives: D gene, clone size, J gene, V gene, CDR3 protein, CDR3 DNA. A D gene is named only where the DNA matches it firmly. Size is stated for part of the rows, as once, few or many counts, or as a class when the clone is expanded.

. | . | TRBJ2-1 | TRBV7-8 | CASSLELVSNEQFF | TGTGCCAGCAGCTTAGAGCTAGTTTCCAATGAGCAGTTCTTC
. | few | TRBJ1-5 | TRBV2 | CASRLVNQPQHF | TGTGCCAGCAGACTAGTCAATCAGCCCCAGCATTTT
. | . | TRBJ2-1 | TRBV18 | CASSPPVARTTNEQFF | TGTGCCAGCTCACCACCGGTAGCGCGTACGACGAATGAGCAGTTCTTC
TRBD2 | . | TRBJ2-7 | TRBV30 | CAWTRDSGRTYEQYF | TGTGCCTGGACCCGGGATAGCGGGAGGACCTACGAGCAGTACTTC
TRBD2 | . | TRBJ2-7 | TRBV5-4 | CASSMGLAGDYEQYF | TGTGCCAGCAGCATGGGACTAGCGGGAGACTACGAGCAGTACTTC
. | few | TRBJ1-2 | TRBV19 | CASSNDGRYGYTF | TGTGCCAGTAGTAACGACGGCCGCTATGGCTACACCTTC
. | once | TRBJ1-1 | TRBV11-2 | CASSLRQITEAFF | TGTGCCAGCAGCTTACGGCAGATCACTGAAGCTTTCTTT
. | . | TRBJ1-4 | TRBV4-2 | CASSQDRGVTVSEKLFF | TGTGCCAGCAGCCAAGATAGAGGGGTCACGGTTTCTGAAAAACTGTTTTTT
TRBD1 | . | TRBJ1-3 | TRBV9 | CASSQGGSMSGNTIYF | TGTGCCAGCAGCCAGGGGGGGTCGATGTCTGGAAACACCATATATTTT
TRBD1 | . | TRBJ2-5 | TRBV9 | CASSVGDSQETQYF | TGTGCCAGCAGCGTAGGGGACAGTCAAGAGACCCAGTACTTC
. | few | TRBJ2-7 | TRBV11-2 | CASSLGFQGSYEQYF | TGTGCCAGCAGCTTAGGTTTCCAGGGTTCCTACGAGCAGTACTTC
TRBD2 | . | TRBJ2-3 | TRBV5-6 | CASSLTSADTQYF | TGTGCCAGCAGCTTGACTAGCGCAGATACGCAGTATTTT
TRBD2 | . | TRBJ2-1 | TRBV5-1 | CASSPSLLGLSYNEQFF | TGCGCCAGCAGCCCCTCCCTCTTGGGACTATCTTACAATGAGCAGTTCTTC
. | . | TRBJ1-1 | TRBV28 | CASSLRHVEAFF | TGTGCCAGCAGTTTACGCCACGTTGAAGCTTTCTTT
TRBD1 | . | TRBJ1-1 | TRBV19 | CASNNRDRKNTEAFF | TGTGCCAGTAATAACCGGGACAGAAAGAACACTGAAGCTTTCTTT
TRBD1 | . | TRBJ1-1 | TRBV6-4 | CASRAGTGDREAFF | TGTGCCAGCAGGGCCGGGACAGGAGACCGTGAAGCTTTCTTT
. | . | TRBJ2-7 | TRBV7-9 | CASSSGQREQYF | TGTGCCAGCAGCTCCGGTCAGAGGGAGCAGTACTTC
TRBD1 | . | TRBJ1-1 | TRBV28 | CASSRDRPMNTEAFF | TGTGCCAGCAGTCGGGACAGACCCATGAACACTGAAGCTTTCTTT
. | . | TRBJ2-3 | TRBV5-1 | CASSFHSRSTDTQYF | TGCGCCAGCAGCTTCCATAGCAGGAGCACAGATACGCAGTATTTT
. | . | TRBJ2-2 | TRBV7-9 | CASSPRVTGELFF | TGTGCCAGCAGCCCTCGAGTAACCGGGGAGCTGTTTTTT
TRBD2 | . | TRBJ2-5 | TRBV5-1 | CASRLAGGLETQYF | TGCGCCAGCAGACTAGCGGGAGGTTTGGAGACCCAGTACTTC
. | few | TRBJ1-2 | TRBV2 | CASNQEVYGYTF | TGTGCCAGCAACCAAGAAGTTTATGGCTACACCTTC
TRBD1 | . | TRBJ2-5 | TRBV5-1 | CASSLAGTGIETQYF | TGCGCCAGCAGCTTGGCAGGGACAGGGATAGAGACCCAGTACTTC
. | . | TRBJ2-7 | TRBV7-6 | CASSLVAGSNHEQYF | TGTGCCAGCAGCTTAGTGGCAGGCTCTAACCACGAGCAGTACTTC
. | . | TRBJ1-2 | TRBV19 | CASTPRRGTNYGYTF | TGTGCCAGTACCCCCCGCAGGGGAACTAACTATGGCTACACCTTC
. | . | TRBJ2-5 | TRBV6-5 | CASSYNGETQYF | TGTGCCAGCAGTTACAACGGAGAGACCCAGTACTTC